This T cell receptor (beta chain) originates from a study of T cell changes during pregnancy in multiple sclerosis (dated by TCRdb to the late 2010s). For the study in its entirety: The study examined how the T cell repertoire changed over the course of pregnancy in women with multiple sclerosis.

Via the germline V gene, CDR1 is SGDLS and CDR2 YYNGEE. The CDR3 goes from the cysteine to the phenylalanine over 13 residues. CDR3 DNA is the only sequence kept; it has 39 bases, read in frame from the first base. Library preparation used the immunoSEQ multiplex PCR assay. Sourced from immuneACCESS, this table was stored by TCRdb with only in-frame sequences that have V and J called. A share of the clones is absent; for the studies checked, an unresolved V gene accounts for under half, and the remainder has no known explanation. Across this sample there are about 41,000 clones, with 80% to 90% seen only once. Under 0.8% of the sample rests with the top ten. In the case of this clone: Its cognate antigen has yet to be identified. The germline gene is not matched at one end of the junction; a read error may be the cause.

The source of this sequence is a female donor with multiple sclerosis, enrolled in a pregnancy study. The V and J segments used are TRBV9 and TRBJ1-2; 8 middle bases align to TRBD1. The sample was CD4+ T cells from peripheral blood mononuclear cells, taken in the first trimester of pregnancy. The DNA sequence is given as TGTGCCAGCAGCGTTGAGACAGGGGACGTCTTGGCCTTC. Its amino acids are CASSVETGDVLAF.